What follows are 22 T cell receptor beta chains derived from one specimen sequenced in a study of blood T cell repertoires in COVID-19. Measured with immunoSEQ multiplex PCR; TCRdb has only the in-frame clones, and not every one. The sample yields some 120,000 clones, around four fifths seen once. The sample consisted of peripheral blood. Source of these receptors: a human donor in a cohort sampled during active COVID-19.

Comment on this clone: The junction differs from germline at one of its ends, possibly a read error. The chain has TRBV5-5 and TRBJ1-1; TRBD1 aligns across 9 bases. This CDR3 is built from 17 residues. CDR1 is SGHKS, CDR2 YYEKEE, per germline (reference sequence). The CDR3 reads CASTLVRTGETNTEAFF. The DNA of the CDR3 is TGTGCCAGCACCTTGGTCCGGACAGGGGAGACGAACACTGAAGCTTTCTTT.

V usage is TRBV4-1 and J usage is TRBJ1-2, with 8 bases aligning to TRBD1. Germline V gene lookup returns CDR1 MGHRA and CDR2 YSYEKL. The CDR3 consists of 17 residues. V trimming: 2 bases; J trimming: 0 bases; junction bases outside the gene matches: 8. CDR3 amino acids: CASSQPLRGRANYGYTF. CDR3 bases: TGCGCCAGCAGCCAACCCCTCAGGGGGCGAGCTAACTATGGCTACACCTTC.

The chain has TRBV5-1 and TRBJ1-1; D remains unclear. V was shortened by 1 base and J by 4 bases, with 11 bases between the two germline ends. CDR1 is SGHRS, CDR2 YFSETQ, per germline. CDR3 length: 14 residues. CDR3 DNA: TGCGCCAGCAGCTTGAACGGGGTAGGCACTGAAGCTTTCTTT. Amino acids: CASSLNGVGTEAFF. Supplemented by reference TRBV5-1 and TRBJ1-1, the full variable domain reads KAGVTQTPRYLIKTRGQQVTLSCSPISGHRSVSWYQQTPGQGLQFLFEYFSETQRNKGNFPGRFSGRQFSNSRSEMNVSTLELGDSALYLCASSLNGVGTEAFFGQGTRLTVV.

The chain has TRBV2 and TRBJ2-7; D gene unclear. Germline-derived CDR1 and CDR2 are SNHLY and FYNNEI. The CDR3 sequence is 13 residues long. Trimming pared 11 bases from V and 6 bases from J, leaving 20 bases between. The CDR3 sequence: CAGSTETTLEQYF. The DNA for the CDR3 is TGTGCCGGGTCTACCGAGACAACACTCGAGCAGTACTTC.

The chain carries TRBV6-2 or TRBV6-3 and TRBJ1-2, with 7 bases identical to TRBD1. CDR1 is MNHEY, CDR2 SVGEGT, per germline. The V segment lost 2 bases and the J segment 4 bases; nucleotides outside the gene matches: 4. The CDR3 sequence is 14 residues long. As DNA, the CDR3 is TGTGCCAGCAGTTACGCCGGGACAGTCTATGGCTACACCTTC. This gives the protein CASSYAGTVYGYTF.

As to this clone: Other DNA sequences from this sample encode an identical CDR3 as well. This chain links TRBV4-2 with TRBJ1-3; TRBD1 agrees at 7 bases. Germline V gives CDR1 LGHNA, CDR2 YNFKEQ. This CDR3 region has 17 residues. V lost 0 bases to trimming and J lost 0 bases; unmatched junction nucleotides: 5. The DNA for the CDR3 is TGTGCCAGCAGCCAAGAATTACAGGGGAACTCTGGAAACACCATATATTTT. Its protein is CASSQELQGNSGNTIYF.

The rearrangement links TRBV7-8 to TRBJ2-5, with D uncertain. CDR3 length: 14 residues. Trimming removed 2 bases from V and 5 bases from J, with 12 bases in between. Germline CDR1 reads SGHVS; CDR2 reads FQNEAQ. The CDR3 bases are TGTGCCAGCAGCTTAAAAAACCATCGGGAGACCCAGTACTTC. Its protein is CASSLKNHRETQYF.

The V and J genes are TRBV27 and TRBJ2-7; D may be TRBD1 (5 bases). The CDR3 runs 13 residues. V was trimmed by 3 bases and J by 3 bases, leaving 9 bases between them. Germline values: CDR1 MNHEY, CDR2 SMNVEV (reference sequence). The chain's CDR3 is CASSLSQGYEQYF. Written as DNA, the CDR3 is TGTGCCAGCAGTTTGTCGCAGGGCTACGAGCAGTACTTC.

This chain connects TRBV18 to TRBJ2-2; 9 positions match TRBD1. The germline V gene encodes CDR1 KGHSH and CDR2 LQKENI. The length of the CDR3 is 16 residues. V shed 3 bases, J shed 3 bases, and the junction held 5 bases outside the gene matches. The CDR3 nucleotides are TGTGCCAGCTCACCCCCGGGACAGGGATACACCGGGGAGCTGTTTTTT. This encodes CASSPPGQGYTGELFF.

J is TRBJ2-1 and V is TRBV4-3; 9 bases are shared with TRBD2. V lost 0 bases and J lost 7; bases outside the gene matches: 7. Germline lookup yields CDR1 LGHNA and CDR2 YSLEER. The CDR3 length is 16 residues. The CDR3 is CASSQEAGGPWNEQFF. In DNA form, the CDR3 reads TGCGCCAGCAGCCAAGAGGCGGGGGGGCCTTGGAATGAGCAGTTCTTC.

The chain employs TRBV19 and TRBJ1-1; D not certain. Germline V gene data show CDR1 as LNHDA and CDR2 as SQIVND (reference sequence). The V end lost 2 bases, the J end lost 3 bases, and 10 bases lay between the germline ends. The CDR3 loop spans 14 amino acids. Here the CDR3 DNA reads TGTGCCAGTAGTATAAGGGCGAGGGACACTGAAGCTTTCTTT. This codes for CASSIRARDTEAFF.

The chain is built from TRBV15 and TRBJ1-6; 8 bases are a match to TRBD1. V trimming: 0 bases; J trimming: 7 bases; junction bases outside the gene matches: 2. CDR1 and CDR2 (germline): LNHNV, YYDKDF (reference sequence). The CDR3 loop spans 15 amino acids. The CDR3 loop is CATSRDRQGNSPLHF. As DNA, the CDR3 is TGTGCCACCAGCAGAGATCGACAGGGGAATTCACCCCTCCACTTT. Full variable domain (rest looked up from reference TRBV15 and TRBJ1-6): DAMVIQNPRYQVTQFGKPVTLSCSQTLNHNVMYWYQQKSSQAPKLLFHYYDKDFNNEADTPDNFQSRRPNTSFCFLDIRSPGLGDTAMYLCATSRDRQGNSPLHFGNGTRLTVT.

V is TRBV12-3 or TRBV12-4 and J is TRBJ2-5; TRBD2 matches at 7 bases. After removal of 6 bases from V and 6 bases from J, the junction contained 7 bases not matched to a gene. The CDR3 runs to 13 residues. The CDR3: CASSWGGRKTQYF. The CDR3 DNA is TGTGCCAGCAGCTGGGGAGGGAGGAAGACCCAGTACTTC.

This clone was recorded once. The J gene is TRBJ2-1, the V gene TRBV18; 14 positions agree with TRBD2. This CDR3 is built from 17 residues. Germline V gives CDR1 KGHSH, CDR2 LQKENI. Losses at the gene ends were 6 bases for V and 5 bases for J; bases not matched to a gene: 9. CDR3 amino acids: CASSSLPGLAGDNEQFF. The CDR3, as DNA: TGTGCCAGCTCCTCGCTTCCGGGACTAGCGGGGGACAATGAGCAGTTCTTC.

V gene TRBV28 combines with J gene TRBJ1-4, with D unresolved. Per germline, CDR1 MDHEN and CDR2 SYDVKM. V was shortened by 10 bases and J by 0 bases, with 9 bases between the two germline ends. The CDR3 has 13 amino acids. CDR3 amino acids: CATLVATNEKLFF. In nucleotides, the CDR3 is TGTGCCACCCTAGTTGCAACTAATGAAAAACTGTTTTTT.

This clone has just one count. The V gene is TRBV7-6, the J gene TRBJ1-2; 10 nucleotides agree with TRBD1. The germline V gene has CDR1 SGHVS and CDR2 FNYEAQ. J lost 4 bases, V lost 4 bases, and 6 bases had no gene match. The CDR3 has 15 residues. CDR3 in DNA: TGTGCCAGCAGCTCCCGGGACAGGGGAATCTATGGCTACACCTTC. Its translation: CASSSRDRGIYGYTF.

V and J are TRBV6-5 and TRBJ2-5, with D perhaps TRBD1 (5 bases). V lost 7 bases and J lost 5, with 20 bases in between. This CDR3 has 15 residues. CDR1 and CDR2 (germline): MNHEY, SVGAGI. Here the CDR3 DNA reads TGTGCCAGCACACAAATAGACAGCCGGGTGGAGACCCAGTACTTC. It specifies CASTQIDSRVETQYF.

V and J are TRBV9 and TRBJ1-4; a possible D gene is TRBD1 (5 bases). CDR3 size: 16 residues. Germline CDR1 is SGDLS and CDR2 is YYNGEE. The V and J ends lost 2 bases and 0 bases respectively, with 11 bases between them. CDR3 amino acids: CASSVGARTTNEKLFF. CDR3 DNA: TGTGCCAGCAGCGTTGGGGCCCGGACAACTAATGAAAAACTGTTTTTT.

The chain employs TRBV9 and TRBJ2-1, with 7 bases aligning to TRBD2. The CDR3 consists of 14 residues. Germline values: CDR1 SGDLS, CDR2 YYNGEE. Unmatched junction bases numbered 14, after V lost 4 bases and J lost 13 bases. DNA for the CDR3: TGTGCCAGCAGCCTTCTATCGGGGGAGGGAAGACAGTTCTTC. This codes for CASSLLSGEGRQFF. The complete variable domain, with remaining parts taken from reference TRBV9 and TRBJ2-1, reads DSGVTQTPKHLITATGQRVTLRCSPRSGDLSVYWYQQSLDQGLQFLIQYYNGEERAKGNILERFSAQQFPDLHSELNLSSLELGDSALYFCASSLLSGEGRQFFGPGTRLTVL.

The V and J genes are TRBV5-1 and TRBJ1-2; 12 positions match TRBD1. The CDR3 is 19 residues long. CDR1 is SGHRS, CDR2 YFSETQ, per germline. Trimming removed 2 bases from V and 0 bases from J; junction bases left unmatched: 11. The CDR3 region has the DNA TGCGCCAGCAGCTTAACGGGACAGGGGGCCGTTCGGGCTAACTATGGCTACACCTTC. Amino acids: CASSLTGQGAVRANYGYTF.

The J gene is TRBJ2-4, the V gene TRBV6-5; a possible D gene is TRBD1 (5 bases). The germline V gene encodes CDR1 MNHEY and CDR2 SVGAGI. V lost 6 bases and J 14 bases, leaving 23 bases between the germline ends. The CDR3 has 14 amino acids. The CDR3 DNA reads TGTGCCAGCAGCGCTACCTCTGAACCAGGGCGAAAGTACTTC. Residues: CASSATSEPGRKYF.

The chain combines TRBV4-2 with TRBJ1-2, with 7 bases aligning to TRBD1. The CDR3 totals 14 residues. V was pared by 4 bases and J by 3 bases, with 5 bases of the junction left unmatched. The germline V gene has CDR1 LGHNA and CDR2 YNFKEQ. CDR3 sequence (DNA): TGTGCCAGCAGCCGAATCGGACAGGACTATGGCTACACCTTC. Residues: CASSRIGQDYGYTF.